This T cell receptor (beta chain) was sequenced during a study of T cell responses to AZD1222 COVID-19 vaccine. Whole-study results and caveats: Spike-specific TCR breadth rose after two AZD1222 doses, and depth rose as well. Repertoire sampling was restricted to post-peak T cell response timepoints. Among the donors, most were white British and more were female, and clonal diversity was possibly underestimated.

Measured with immunoSEQ multiplex PCR; TCRdb has only the in-frame clones, and not every one. This sample has about 190,000 clones, with around 87% found just once. A word on this clone: Its antigen remains unidentified.

The CDR3 sequence is 18 residues long. Germline V lookup: CDR1 SGHRS, CDR2 YFSETQ. V was clipped by 0 bases and J by 4 bases, with 19 bases between them. The V call is TRBV5-1, the J call TRBJ2-2; a possible D gene is TRBD1 (5 bases). This sequence was found in an adult in good health. The specimen was peripheral blood, collected on day 0 of AZD1222 vaccination. The CDR3 DNA is TGCGCCAGCAGCTTGGCTCCGATGGGCAGGGAAGGCACCGGGGAGCTGTTTTTT. Translation: CASSLAPMGREGTGELFF.